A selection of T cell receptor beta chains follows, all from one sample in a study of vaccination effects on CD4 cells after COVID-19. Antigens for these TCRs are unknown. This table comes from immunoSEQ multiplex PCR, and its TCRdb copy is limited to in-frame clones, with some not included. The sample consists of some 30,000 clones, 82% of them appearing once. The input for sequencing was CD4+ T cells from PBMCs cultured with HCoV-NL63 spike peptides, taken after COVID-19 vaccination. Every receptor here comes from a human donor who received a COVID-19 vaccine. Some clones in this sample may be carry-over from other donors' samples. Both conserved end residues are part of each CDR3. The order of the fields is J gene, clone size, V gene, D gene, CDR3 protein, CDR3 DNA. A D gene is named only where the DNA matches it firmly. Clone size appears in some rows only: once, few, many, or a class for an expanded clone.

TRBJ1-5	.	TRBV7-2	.	CASSLAGSLNQPQHF	TGTGCCAGCAGCTTAGCGGGTTCCCTTAATCAGCCCCAGCATTTT
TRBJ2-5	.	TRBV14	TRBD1	CATRTGPVGTQYF	TGTGCCACCAGGACAGGGCCGGTAGGGACCCAGTACTTC
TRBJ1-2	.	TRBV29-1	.	CSVADRYYGYTF	TGCAGCGTAGCCGACCGATACTATGGCTACACCTTC
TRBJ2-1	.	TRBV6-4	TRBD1	CASSEGRGSNNEQFF	TGTGCCAGCAGTGAAGGCAGGGGGAGTAACAATGAGCAGTTCTTC
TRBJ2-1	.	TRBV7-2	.	CASSVQVGNEQFF	TGTGCCAGCAGCGTACAGGTGGGCAATGAGCAGTTCTTC
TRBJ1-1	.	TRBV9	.	CASSVGAGMNTEAFF	TGTGCCAGCAGCGTAGGAGCAGGAATGAACACTGAAGCTTTCTTT
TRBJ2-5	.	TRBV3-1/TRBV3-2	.	CASSPQRGVTEETQYF	TGTGCCAGCAGCCCACAAAGGGGAGTGACCGAAGAGACCCAGTACTTC
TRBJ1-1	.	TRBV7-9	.	CASSSQGGASTEAFF	TGTGCCAGCAGCTCTCAGGGCGGGGCATCCACTGAAGCTTTCTTT
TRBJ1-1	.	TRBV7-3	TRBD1	CASSPQGGFDTEAFF	TGTGCCAGCAGCCCACAGGGGGGCTTCGACACTGAAGCTTTCTTT
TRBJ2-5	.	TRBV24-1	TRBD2	CATSDATSGGLLQETQYF	TGTGCCACCAGTGATGCGACTAGCGGGGGGTTATTACAAGAGACCCAGTACTTC
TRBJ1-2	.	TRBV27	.	CASSSRTLSNYGYTF	TGTGCCAGCAGTTCTAGGACCCTGTCTAACTATGGCTACACCTTC
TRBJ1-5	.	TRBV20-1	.	CSASGSGQPQHF	TGCAGTGCTAGTGGGTCGGGTCAGCCCCAGCATTTT
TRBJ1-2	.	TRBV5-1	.	CASSLRENYGYTF	TGCGCCAGCAGTCTGAGGGAGAACTATGGCTACACCTTC
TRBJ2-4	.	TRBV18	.	CASSPKQGDGKNIQYF	TGTGCCAGCTCACCGAAACAGGGTGACGGCAAAAACATTCAGTACTTC
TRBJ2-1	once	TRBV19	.	CASDDRYNEQFF	TGTGCCAGTGACGACAGGTACAATGAGCAGTTCTTC
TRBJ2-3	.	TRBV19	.	CASTSYGSPGTDTQYF	TGTGCCAGTACCTCATACGGCAGCCCGGGGACAGATACGCAGTATTTT
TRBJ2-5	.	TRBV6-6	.	CASTAWGRETQYF	TGTGCCAGCACGGCGTGGGGGAGAGAGACCCAGTACTTC
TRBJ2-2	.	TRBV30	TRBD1	CAWRGQGYGELFF	TGTGCCTGGAGAGGACAGGGGTACGGGGAGCTGTTTTTT
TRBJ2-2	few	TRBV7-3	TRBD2	CASSRTSGYTGELFF	TGTGCCAGCAGCCGGACTAGCGGTTACACCGGGGAGCTGTTTTTT
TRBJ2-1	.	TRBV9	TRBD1	CASSVGPGRGYNEQFF	TGTGCCAGCAGCGTAGGGCCGGGCAGGGGGTACAATGAGCAGTTCTTC
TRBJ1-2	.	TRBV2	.	CASSEQGDYGYTF	TGTGCCAGCAGTGAACAGGGAGACTATGGCTACACCTTC
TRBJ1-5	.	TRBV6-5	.	CASKVGTGSNQPQHF	TGTGCCAGCAAAGTCGGGACGGGTAGCAATCAGCCCCAGCATTTT
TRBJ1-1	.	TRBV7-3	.	CASSLTPDTGAFF	TGTGCCAGCAGCTTAACCCCCGACACGGGAGCTTTCTTT
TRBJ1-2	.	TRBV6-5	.	CASRGGTAYGYTF	TGTGCCAGCAGGGGCGGCACAGCGTATGGCTACACCTTC
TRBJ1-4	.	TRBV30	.	CAWSKGAEKLFF	TGTGCCTGGAGTAAAGGGGCTGAAAAACTGTTTTTT
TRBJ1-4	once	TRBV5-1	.	CASSLTATNEKLFF	TGCGCCAGCAGTTTGACTGCAACTAATGAAAAACTGTTTTTT
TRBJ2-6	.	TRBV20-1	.	CSASSALAGANVLTF	TGCAGTGCTAGTAGCGCCCTCGCTGGGGCCAACGTCCTGACTTTC
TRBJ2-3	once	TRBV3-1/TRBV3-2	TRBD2	CASSQLRLAGGLDTQYF	TGTGCCAGCAGCCAACTCAGACTAGCGGGGGGGCTAGATACGCAGTATTTT
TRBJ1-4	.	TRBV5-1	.	CASSPSVGAHEKLFF	TGCGCCAGCAGCCCCTCGGTGGGGGCGCACGAAAAACTGTTTTTT
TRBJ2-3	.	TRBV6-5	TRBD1	CATHRDSASPDTQYF	TGTGCCACCCACCGGGACAGCGCATCCCCAGATACGCAGTATTTT
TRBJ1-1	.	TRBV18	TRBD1	CASSPRDRARLEVNTEAFF	TGTGCCAGCTCACCACGAGACAGGGCGCGGTTAGAAGTGAACACTGAAGCTTTCTTT
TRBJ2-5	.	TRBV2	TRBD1	CASRDRVGETQYF	TGTGCCAGCAGAGACAGGGTGGGCGAGACCCAGTACTTC
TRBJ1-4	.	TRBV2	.	CASKTRAAMGEKLFF	TGTGCCAGCAAAACCAGGGCAGCTATGGGTGAAAAACTGTTTTTT
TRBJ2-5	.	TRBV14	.	CASSQTMTLTQYF	TGTGCCAGCAGCCAGACCATGACCCTTACCCAGTACTTC
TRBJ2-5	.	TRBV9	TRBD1	CASSEQGARETQYF	TGTGCCAGCAGCGAACAGGGGGCGCGAGAGACCCAGTACTTC
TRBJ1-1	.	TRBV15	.	CATSRERRVGTEAFF	TGTGCCACCAGCAGGGAACGCAGGGTTGGCACTGAAGCTTTCTTT
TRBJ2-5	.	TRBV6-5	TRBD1	CASSSDRGPLVVTQYF	TGTGCCAGCAGTTCGGACAGGGGGCCCCTCGTGGTGACCCAGTACTTC